The 16 T cell receptor beta chains in this list originate from one sample, sequenced in a study of blood T cell repertoires in COVID-19. TCRdb keeps only in-frame clones here, not all; method: immunoSEQ multiplex PCR. The data show about 34,000 clones, around 77% seen once. The source material was peripheral blood. The receptors stem from a human donor in a cohort sampled during active COVID-19.

This chain uses TRBV6-2 or TRBV6-3 with TRBJ2-5, with D possibly matching TRBD2 (6 bases). Germline V gene data show CDR1 as MNHEY and CDR2 as SVGEGT. Trimming left V 6 bases short and J 5 bases short, with 16 bases between. The CDR3 covers 14 residues. CDR3 amino acids: CASSSPGVWETQYF. CDR3 in DNA: TGTGCCAGCAGCAGCCCGGGAGTCTGGGAGACCCAGTACTTC.

The chain carries TRBV6-2 or TRBV6-3 and TRBJ2-3; D might be TRBD2 (6 bases). Germline V lookup: CDR1 MNHEY, CDR2 SVGEGT. V lost 5 bases and J 8 bases, leaving 14 bases between the germline ends. The CDR3 is made up of 13 amino acids. The CDR3 region has the DNA TGTGCCAGCAGTACCCCACCAGCGGGTACGCAGTATTTT. This translates into CASSTPPAGTQYF.

The chain's CDR3 is CASSQERSSYEQYF. DNA of the CDR3: TGCGCCAGCAGCCAAGAGCGGAGCTCCTACGAGCAGTACTTC. The chain links TRBV4-3 to TRBJ2-7, with D unclear. The CDR3 covers 14 residues. V was cut by 0 bases and J by 0 bases, with 6 bases left in between. CDR1 is LGHNA and CDR2 is YSLEER in the germline V gene.

This clone has a handful of counts. J is TRBJ2-5 and V is TRBV12-3 or TRBV12-4, with TRBD2 matching 8 bases. This CDR3 spans 13 amino acids. The V and J ends lost 3 bases and 7 bases, in that order; junction bases with no gene match: 4. CDR3 nucleotides: TGTGCCAGCAGTTTGGGACTAGTTGGGACCCAGTACTTC. Residues: CASSLGLVGTQYF.

This clone was picked up many times. Mismatch with germline at one junction end may stem from a read error. The chain recombines TRBV7-9 with TRBJ2-7, with a possible D match to TRBD1 (5 bases). Germline lookup yields CDR1 SEHNR and CDR2 FQNEAQ (reference sequence). The CDR3 contains 13 residues. As DNA, the CDR3 is TGTGCCAGCACCTTACGACAGTACGACGAGCAGTACTTC. Its translation is CASTLRQYDEQYF. The whole variable domain, filled in from reference TRBV7-9 and TRBJ2-7, reads DTGVSQNPRHKITKRGQNVTFRCDPISEHNRLYWYRQTLGQGPEFLTYFQNEAQLEKSRLLSDRFSAERPKGSFSTLEIQRTEQGDSAMYLCASTLRQYDEQYFGPGTRLTVT.

This clone was observed a few times. The CDR3 DNA sequence: TGTGCCAGCAGTTTATACACGACAGGAACTAATGAAAAACTGTTTTTT. This translates into CASSLYTTGTNEKLFF. This chain uses TRBV28 with TRBJ1-4; weak D call: TRBD1 (6 bases). This CDR3 spans 16 amino acids. V shed 1 base and J shed 1 base, with 10 bases lying between them. The germline gives CDR1 MDHEN, CDR2 SYDVKM.

V usage is TRBV5-1 and J usage is TRBJ2-5; a possible D gene is TRBD1 (5 bases). V lost 3 bases, J lost 2 bases, and 8 bases lay in between. This CDR3 region has 13 residues. Germline V lookup: CDR1 SGHRS, CDR2 YFSETQ. The DNA for the CDR3 is TGCGCCAGCAGCTCGCAGGGTCAAGAGACCCAGTACTTC. Translation gives CASSSQGQETQYF.

The V gene is TRBV10-3, the J gene TRBJ2-7; weak D call: TRBD1 (6 bases). The CDR3 length is 15 residues. Trimming took 4 bases from V and 0 from J, leaving 13 bases between them. Germline V gives CDR1 ENHRY, CDR2 SYGVKD. CDR3 amino acids: CAISASTGASYEQYF. The CDR3 DNA sequence: TGTGCCATCAGTGCTTCGACAGGCGCCTCCTACGAGCAGTACTTC.

This rearrangement joins TRBV15 to TRBJ2-1; the D gene is possibly TRBD2 (6 bases). V gave up 3 bases and J gave up 1 base, with 16 bases separating them. This CDR3 is 17 amino acids long. Germline lookup yields CDR1 LNHNV and CDR2 YYDKDF (reference sequence). The CDR3 coding sequence is TGTGCCACCAGCAGGGCCCATAGCGGATCTTCCTACAATGAGCAGTTCTTC. This gives the protein CATSRAHSGSSYNEQFF.

This clone occurred once. The gene calls are TRBV7-8 and TRBJ1-1; 7 positions match TRBD1. V shed 6 bases and J 5 bases; nucleotides not matched to a gene: 9. The CDR3 is 14 amino acids. CDR1 is SGHVS, CDR2 FQNEAQ, per germline. The CDR3 sequence: CASREQGRWTEAFF. The CDR3 DNA reads as TGTGCCAGCAGAGAACAGGGGCGCTGGACTGAAGCTTTCTTT.

J is TRBJ2-3 and V is TRBV3-1 (or the pseudogene TRBV3-2); D not certain. Germline CDR1 is LGHDT and CDR2 is YNNKEL (reference sequence). The CDR3 is made up of 17 amino acids. Trimming removed 3 bases at V and 0 bases at J, with 16 bases between. CDR3: CASSHSFLRSSTDTQYF. CDR3 DNA sequence: TGTGCCAGCAGCCACTCGTTCCTACGGTCTAGCACAGATACGCAGTATTTT.

The chain has TRBV28 and TRBJ1-5; 7 bases match TRBD1. Trimming cost V 7 bases and J 4 bases; bases outside gene matches: 1. CDR3 length: 12 amino acids. Germline V CDR1 and CDR2: MDHEN, SYDVKM. In nucleotides, the CDR3 is TGTGCCAGCAAGACAGGGAATCAGCCCCAGCATTTT. It yields the protein CASKTGNQPQHF.

The rearrangement joins TRBV19 to TRBJ1-3, with D unclear. The CDR3 extends over 14 amino acids. V gave up 6 bases and J gave up 5 bases, with 14 bases separating them. Germline CDR1 LNHDA, CDR2 SQIVND (reference sequence). In DNA form, the CDR3 reads TGTGCCAGTAGCTTGGACGGGAGGAGAAACACCATATATTTT. Protein: CASSLDGRRNTIYF.

The V gene is TRBV21-1, the J gene TRBJ2-2; no check of the table's D call, TRBD2, against the DNA was made. TRBV21-1 is listed as a pseudogene. CDR3 length equals 14 residues. CDR3 residues: CASRRRGSTGELFF. The DNA of the CDR3 is TGTGCCAGCAGGAGGAGGGGTAGCACCGGGGAGCTGTTTTTT.

The rearrangement links TRBV14 to TRBJ2-7; the match to TRBD1 covers 8 bases. V lost 4 bases to trimming and J lost 5 bases; unmatched junction nucleotides: 7. The CDR3 is made up of 14 amino acids. Germline V gene sequence: CDR1 SGHDN, CDR2 FVKESK. CDR3 sequence (DNA): TGTGCCAGCAGCCGCCTCACAGGGGGGAACGAGCAGTACTTC. Translating gives CASSRLTGGNEQYF.

The genes are TRBV5-1 and TRBJ1-1; 8 nucleotides agree with TRBD1. The CDR3 spans 15 residues. V dropped 4 bases and J dropped 4; count of bases not matched to a gene: 9. CDR1 and CDR2 from the germline V gene are SGHRS and YFSETQ. For the CDR3, the DNA is TGCGCCAGCAGCAACTCACCGGGACAGGTCACTGAAGCTTTCTTT. Its translation is CASSNSPGQVTEAFF. Supplemented by reference TRBV5-1 and TRBJ1-1, the full variable domain reads KAGVTQTPRYLIKTRGQQVTLSCSPISGHRSVSWYQQTPGQGLQFLFEYFSETQRNKGNFPGRFSGRQFSNSRSEMNVSTLELGDSALYLCASSNSPGQVTEAFFGQGTRLTVV.